One and the same sample provided the 13 T cell receptor beta chains below, sequenced in a study of shared clonotypes between healthy human individuals. The protocol was immunoSEQ multiplex PCR, while the TCRdb copy is restricted to in-frame clones and leaves out a portion. This table holds around 1.4 million clones, less than 99% found once. The sequencing sample was made of naive CD4+ T cells sorted from blood. The sample's subset: CD45RA+ positively selected. The receptor set was obtained from a man aged 30-40 years in good health.

The gene calls are TRBV6-1 and TRBJ1-1; TRBD1 aligns across 8 bases. The length of the CDR3 is 14 residues. The ends lost 5 bases at V and 4 bases at J; junction bases unmatched: 6. Looked up from germline, CDR1 is MNHNS and CDR2 is SASEGT. This chain's CDR3 is CASSLDRAGTEAFF. CDR3 DNA: TGTGCCAGCAGTTTGGACAGGGCCGGCACTGAAGCTTTCTTT.

The V call is TRBV27, the J call TRBJ2-7, with 10 bases fitting TRBD1. V lost 3 bases and J lost 0; bases outside the gene matches: 14. The CDR3 has 19 residues. Looked up from germline, CDR1 is MNHEY and CDR2 is SMNVEV (reference sequence). The CDR3 protein is CASSLRGTGEWGLSYEQYF. CDR3 sequence (DNA): TGTGCCAGCAGTTTGCGCGGGACAGGGGAATGGGGGCTCTCCTACGAGCAGTACTTC.

This chain links TRBV7-6 with TRBJ2-3; 9 nucleotides line up with TRBD2. There are 19 residues in the CDR3. Germline values: CDR1 SGHVS, CDR2 FNYEAQ. Germline trimming cut 5 bases from V and 1 base from J; bases unmatched to any gene: 16. The CDR3 DNA is TGTGCCAGCAGCCCAGGGGGGAGCGGGGGACTAGCTGGCACAGATACGCAGTATTTT. It codes for CASSPGGSGGLAGTDTQYF.

The chain has TRBV4-2 and TRBJ1-5; 7 nucleotides line up with TRBD1. Germline CDR1 LGHNA, CDR2 YNFKEQ. The CDR3 spans 16 residues. With V trimmed by 1 base and J by 2 bases, 5 bases remained unmatched. The CDR3 DNA is TGTGCCAGCAGCCAAGCCCGACAGGGCGGCAATCAGCCCCAGCATTTT. Protein: CASSQARQGGNQPQHF.

The V gene is TRBV5-1, the J gene TRBJ2-3; unclear D gene. This CDR3 contains 15 residues. The germline CDR1 and CDR2 sequences are SGHRS and YFSETQ. Deletions cut 0 bases from V and 0 bases from J, with 8 bases between. CDR3 DNA: TGCGCCAGCAGCTTGGAGGCATTAAGCACAGATACGCAGTATTTT. This gives the protein CASSLEALSTDTQYF.

The gene calls are TRBV5-4 and TRBJ2-7; D possibly uses TRBD1 or TRBD2 (5 bases each). CDR3 size: 15 residues. V was clipped by 4 bases and J by 7 bases, with 21 bases between them. The germline CDR1 and CDR2 sequences are SGHNT and YYREEE (reference sequence). The DNA of the CDR3 is TGTGCCAGCAGCCAATTTACGGGACCCTCCGGAGAGCAGTACTTC. Translating it yields CASSQFTGPSGEQYF.

With respect to this clone: This sample also contains other DNA sequences that code for the same CDR3. The chain joins TRBV9 to TRBJ2-2, with D hard to call. The CDR3 spans 12 residues. Germline-derived CDR1 and CDR2 are SGDLS and YYNGEE. V lost 0 bases and J 6 bases, leaving 3 bases between the germline ends. CDR3 sequence reads: CASSVDSGELFF. The DNA for the CDR3 is TGTGCCAGCAGCGTAGATTCCGGGGAGCTGTTTTTT.

V gene TRBV5-1 combines with J gene TRBJ1-4; D call uncertain. CDR3 length: 15 residues. The germline CDR1 and CDR2 sequences are SGHRS and YFSETQ. V gave up 5 bases and J gave up 4 bases, with 15 bases separating them. In DNA, the CDR3 is TGCGCCAGCAGTACCGGGGATACTATTAATGAAAAACTGTTTTTT. This gives the protein CASSTGDTINEKLFF.

The genes are TRBV7-9 and TRBJ1-1; tentative D call: TRBD1 (6 bases). The germline V and J ends were trimmed by 5 bases and 2 bases, with 12 bases remaining between them. This CDR3 contains 14 residues. Germline-derived CDR1 and CDR2 are SEHNR and FQNEAQ (reference sequence). The CDR3 DNA reads as TGTGCCAGCAGCGACGGGGGCCTTAACACTGAAGCTTTCTTT. It yields the protein CASSDGGLNTEAFF. Drawing the rest from reference TRBV7-9 and TRBJ1-1, the complete variable domain is DTGVSQNPRHKITKRGQNVTFRCDPISEHNRLYWYRQTLGQGPEFLTYFQNEAQLEKSRLLSDRFSAERPKGSFSTLEIQRTEQGDSAMYLCASSDGGLNTEAFFGQGTRLTVV.

In regard to this clone: The germline gene is not matched at one end of the junction; a read error may be the cause. V usage is TRBV7-7 and J usage is TRBJ2-3; D unresolved. The length of the CDR3 is 14 residues. In germline, CDR1 is SSHAT, CDR2 FNYEAQ (reference sequence). Written as DNA, the CDR3 is TGTGCTAGCAGCTCCTCTAGGTCTACAGATACGCAGTATTTT. Its translation is CASSSSRSTDTQYF.

The chain links TRBV11-1 to TRBJ1-2; 7 positions match TRBD1. V dropped 2 bases and J dropped 2; count of bases not matched to a gene: 8. CDR1 and CDR2 from the germline V gene are SGHAT and FQDESV (reference sequence). This CDR3 is 16 amino acids long. The DNA for the CDR3 is TGTGCCAGCAGCTTAAGAGGATCGACAGGGAACTATGGCTACACCTTC. Residues: CASSLRGSTGNYGYTF.

Comments on this clone: In the same sample, other DNA sequences code for this CDR3. J is TRBJ1-5 and V is TRBV18; D is undetermined. V shed 3 bases and J shed 4 bases, with 7 bases lying between them. This CDR3 comprises 13 residues. Germline V gene lookup returns CDR1 KGHSH and CDR2 LQKENI. Written as DNA, the CDR3 is TGTGCCAGCTCACCGGACCGGAATCAGCCCCAGCATTTT. Its protein product is CASSPDRNQPQHF.

This rearrangement joins TRBV10-3 to TRBJ2-7; either TRBD1 or TRBD2 may supply D (5 bases each). The germline gives CDR1 ENHRY, CDR2 SYGVKD. Trimming removed 10 bases from V and 0 bases from J, with 13 bases in between. The CDR3 extends over 13 amino acids. CDR3 DNA: TGTGCCACTACTCCTGGGGGCTCCTACGAGCAGTACTTC. Translating gives CATTPGGSYEQYF.